The text below deals with one TCR beta chain. Its antigen is unidentified. V shed 3 bases and J shed 7 bases, with 16 bases lying between them. The CDR3 runs 16 residues. The germline CDR1 and CDR2 sequences are LNHNV and YYDKDF (reference sequence). With the ViraFEST assay, the study expanded antigen-specific CD4+ T cells using viral peptide pools, then sequenced them. The authors isolated CD4+ T cells after around nine days of culture. BNT162b2 vaccine or mRNA-1273 vaccine was given to participants in two doses. Peptides at roughly 10 ug/ml and IL-2 at approximately 9.1 IU/ml were added to around 2 million PBMC per well. IL-2 medium was substituted for half the medium on days 3 and 7. The data were taken from a study of vaccination effects on CD4 cells after COVID-19. Study-wide results and limits: Clones arising from infection and from vaccination showed marked clonal contraction late after vaccination.

TCRdb keeps only in-frame clones here, not all; method: immunoSEQ multiplex PCR. The data contain about 27,000 clones, 83% of them singletons. This TCR was recovered from a human donor who received a COVID-19 vaccine. Some clones in this sample may be carry-over from other donors' samples. The V call is TRBV15, the J call TRBJ1-6, with a possible D match to TRBD1 (5 bases). The sequencing used CD4+ T cells from PBMCs cultured with HCoV-NL63 spike peptides, collected after COVID-19 vaccination. CDR3: CATSSGTVRENSPLHF. The CDR3 coding sequence is TGTGCCACCAGCAGCGGGACTGTCAGGGAAAATTCACCCCTCCACTTT.